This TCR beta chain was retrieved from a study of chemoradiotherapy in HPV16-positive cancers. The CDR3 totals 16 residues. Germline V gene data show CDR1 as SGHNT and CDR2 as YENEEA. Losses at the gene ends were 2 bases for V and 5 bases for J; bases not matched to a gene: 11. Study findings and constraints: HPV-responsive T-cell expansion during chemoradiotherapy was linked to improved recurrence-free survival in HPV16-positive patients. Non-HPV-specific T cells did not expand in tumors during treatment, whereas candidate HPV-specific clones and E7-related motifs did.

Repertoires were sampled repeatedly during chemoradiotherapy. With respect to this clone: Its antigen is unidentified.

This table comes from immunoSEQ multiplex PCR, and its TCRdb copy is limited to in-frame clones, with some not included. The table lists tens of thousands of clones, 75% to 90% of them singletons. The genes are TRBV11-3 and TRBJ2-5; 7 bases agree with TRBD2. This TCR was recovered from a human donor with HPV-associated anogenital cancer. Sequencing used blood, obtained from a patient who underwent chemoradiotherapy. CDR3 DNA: TGTGCCAGCAGCTTATCCCTGGGCTACGGGGGGGAGACCCAGTACTTC. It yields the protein CASSLSLGYGGETQYF.